One sample yielded the 31 T cell receptor beta chains listed below, sequenced in a study of T cells in Graves' hyperthyroidism and ophthalmopathy. It was RNA transcripts that yielded the amplified TCR beta CDR3 regions. Carried out on the TCR CDR3, a first-round RT-PCR used the HTBI primer set. MiXCR was run by TCRdb on the multiplex PCR reads, yielding one entry per CDR3 protein. The sample lists under 400,000 distinct CDR3 sequences; approximately 13% were seen once. The specimen sequenced was blood. These receptors were collected from a woman in her fifties or sixties with Graves' hyperthyroidism.

Only a few counts were recorded for this clonotype. V and J are TRBV28 and TRBJ1-4; 7 nucleotides match TRBD1. The germline V gene encodes CDR1 MDHEN and CDR2 SYDVKM. With 6 bases clipped from V and 10 bases from J, the junction kept 8 bases outside the gene matches. The CDR3 is 13 residues long. The CDR3 is CASRFQGEGKLFF. DNA of the CDR3: TGTGCCAGCAGGTTCCAGGGGGAGGGAAAACTGTTTTTT. Complete variable domain (other parts from reference TRBV28 and TRBJ1-4): DVKVTQSSRYLVKRTGEKVFLECVQDMDHENMFWYRQDPGLGLRLIYFSYDVKMKEKGDIPEGYSVSREKKERFSLILESASTNQTSMYLCASRFQGEGKLFFGSGTQLSVL.

V gene TRBV29-1 combines with J gene TRBJ2-5; D remains unclear. The V gene's germline CDR1 is SQVTM and CDR2 ANQGSEA. With 2 bases removed from V and 5 bases from J, the gap between germline ends came to 12 bases. CDR3 size: 13 residues. CDR3 in amino acids: CSVETHFGETQYF. Here the CDR3 DNA reads TGCAGCGTTGAAACTCACTTCGGGGAGACCCAGTACTTC. Looking up the rest from reference TRBV29-1 and TRBJ2-5 gives the full variable domain: SAVISQKPSRDICQRGTSLTIQCQVDSQVTMMFWYRQQPGQSLTLIATANQGSEATYESGFVIDKFPISRPNLTFSTLTVSNMSPEDSSIYLCSVETHFGETQYFGPGTRLLVL.

CDR3 coding DNA: TGTGCCAGCAGTGGGACAGGGGGAACCTATGAAAAACTGTTTTTT. It is translated as CASSGTGGTYEKLFF. V usage is TRBV2 and J usage is TRBJ1-4; 10 bases are shared with TRBD1. Trimming removed 4 bases from V and 6 bases from J; junction bases left unmatched: 5. Germline V gives CDR1 SNHLY, CDR2 FYNNEI. This CDR3 has 15 amino acids. Variable domain in full (rest from reference TRBV2 and TRBJ1-4): EPEVTQTPSHQVTQMGQEVILRCVPISNHLYFYWYRQILGQKVEFLVSFYNNEISEKSEIFDDQFSVERPDGSNFTLKIRSTKLEDSAMYFCASSGTGGTYEKLFFGSGTQLSVL.

Ten or more counts support this clonotype. The chain combines TRBV5-1 with TRBJ2-1; no definite D call. With 2 bases removed from V and 4 bases from J, the gap between germline ends came to 10 bases. CDR1 and CDR2 (germline): SGHRS, YFSETQ. The CDR3 is made up of 14 amino acids. Here the CDR3 DNA reads TGCGCCAGCAGCTTAGGCTCAGGTTACAATGAGCAGTTCTTC. It codes for CASSLGSGYNEQFF.

There are a few counts of this clonotype. The rearrangement joins TRBV14 to TRBJ1-2; unclear D gene. There are 14 residues in the CDR3. Trimming removed 0 bases at V and 5 bases at J, with 10 bases between. Germline V gene lookup returns CDR1 SGHDN and CDR2 FVKESK. The CDR3 region is CASSQDVWGYGYTF. CDR3 DNA: TGTGCCAGCAGCCAAGATGTTTGGGGTTATGGCTACACCTTC.

This clonotype was counted only a few times. The genes are TRBV6-1 and TRBJ1-1; 7 bases align to TRBD1. The trim removed 7 bases at V and 2 bases at J, leaving 13 bases unmatched. There are 16 residues in the CDR3. Per germline, CDR1 MNHNS and CDR2 SASEGT. DNA of the CDR3: TGTGCCAGCACCCCCGAGGGGGCCAGCCACAACACTGAAGCTTTCTTT. Encoded protein: CASTPEGASHNTEAFF.

This clonotype was found many times. The CDR3 is CSARTSGSMSNEQFF. In DNA form, the CDR3 reads TGCAGTGCTAGGACTAGCGGGAGTATGTCCAATGAGCAGTTCTTC. This chain connects TRBV20-1 to TRBJ2-1; 12 nucleotides match TRBD2. The germline CDR1 and CDR2 sequences are DFQATT and SNEGSKA (reference sequence). The CDR3 runs 15 residues. V gave up 3 bases and J gave up 6 bases; unmatched junction bases: 6.

This clonotype was found a few times. The V gene is TRBV4-1, the J gene TRBJ2-7; D remains ambiguous. Germline-derived CDR1 and CDR2 are MGHRA and YSYEKL. This CDR3 is built from 15 residues. V lost 2 bases to trimming and J lost 0 bases, with 11 bases between them. The CDR3 nucleotides are TGCGCCAGCAGCCAAAACAGACGAGGCTCCTACGAGCAGTACTTC. This sequence encodes CASSQNRRGSYEQYF.

This clonotype was counted ten times or more. V and J are TRBV6-1 and TRBJ2-1; TRBD2 matches at 11 bases. Germline V gene lookup returns CDR1 MNHNS and CDR2 SASEGT. There are 19 residues in the CDR3. The trim removed 5 bases at V and 0 bases at J, leaving 12 bases unmatched. CDR3 amino acids: CASSLGLAVGGSSYNEQFF. CDR3 coding DNA: TGTGCCAGCAGTTTGGGACTAGCGGTAGGAGGGAGCTCCTACAATGAGCAGTTCTTC.

Ten or more counts support this clonotype. The V call is TRBV7-9, the J call TRBJ2-7; 9 nucleotides match TRBD1. The J segment lost 6 bases and the V segment lost 3 bases, leaving 6 bases of the junction unmatched. CDR1 is SEHNR and CDR2 is FQNEAQ in the germline V gene (reference sequence). The CDR3 is 14 amino acids. The CDR3 sequence is CASSFRTGVGEQYF. The CDR3 nucleotides are TGTGCCAGCAGCTTCCGGACAGGGGTCGGCGAGCAGTACTTC.

In its sample, this clonotype was seen many times. The genes are TRBV4-1 and TRBJ1-1, with D maybe TRBD1 (5 bases). The germline gives CDR1 MGHRA, CDR2 YSYEKL. The CDR3 has 17 residues. V was cut by 5 bases and J by 0 bases, with 19 bases left in between. CDR3 DNA sequence: TGCGCCAGCAGCGTAGGGACCCCCAGGGACCTGAACACTGAAGCTTTCTTT. Encoded protein: CASSVGTPRDLNTEAFF.

This clonotype was picked up many times. The chain joins TRBV11-2 to TRBJ2-7; 8 nucleotides agree with TRBD2. Germline lookup yields CDR1 SGHAT and CDR2 FQNNGV. CDR3 length equals 16 residues. V was pared by 5 bases and J by 7 bases, with 16 bases of the junction left unmatched. The CDR3 reads CASSQNRQSPSGEQYF. The CDR3 nucleotides are TGTGCCAGCAGCCAAAACAGACAATCCCCTAGCGGGGAGCAGTACTTC.

This clonotype showed up many times. The chain couples TRBV2 to TRBJ2-3; possible D gene TRBD2, 6 bases. Germline loops: CDR1 SNHLY, CDR2 FYNNEI. This CDR3 comprises 14 residues. V lost 3 bases and J lost 1, with 8 bases in between. CDR3 bases: TGTGCCAGCAGTGATGGGACTGGCACAGATACGCAGTATTTT. Protein: CASSDGTGTDTQYF.

In its sample, this clonotype was seen many times. The genes are TRBV18 and TRBJ1-1, with D possibly being TRBD1 (5 bases). Germline V gives CDR1 KGHSH, CDR2 LQKENI. The CDR3 length is 14 residues. The ends were cut back, 3 bases at V and 2 bases at J, with 10 bases in the middle. The CDR3 nucleotides are TGTGCCAGCTCACCGACAGTGTATAACACTGAAGCTTTCTTT. Amino acids: CASSPTVYNTEAFF. Using reference TRBV18 and TRBJ1-1 for the parts outside the CDR3, the full variable domain is NAGVMQNPRHLVRRRGQEARLRCSPMKGHSHVYWYRQLPEEGLKFMVYLQKENIIDESGMPKERFSAEFPKEGPSILRIQQVVRGDSAAYFCASSPTVYNTEAFFGQGTRLTVV.

Of note for this clonotype: The junction departs from the called germline gene at one end, perhaps through a read error. The rearrangement joins TRBV29-1 to TRBJ2-1; D may match TRBD1 or TRBD2 (5 bases each). Germline assignment: CDR1 SQVTM and CDR2 ANQGSEA. The CDR3 contains 11 residues. The DNA of the CDR3 is TGCGGCGTGGGACGGCCAAATGAGCAGTTCTTC. Amino acids: CGVGRPNEQFF.

V usage is TRBV4-1 and J usage is TRBJ1-4; the match to TRBD1 covers 7 bases. Germline V CDR1 and CDR2: MGHRA, YSYEKL. J was trimmed by 6 bases and V by 6 bases; bases with no gene match: 10. The CDR3 sequence is 15 residues long. The DNA of the CDR3 is TGCGCCAGCAGTTTACGACAGGGTTTCGATGAAAAACTGTTTTTT. Translated, it gives CASSLRQGFDEKLFF.

The sample holds many counts of this clonotype. The V gene is TRBV2, the J gene TRBJ2-2; 9 bases align to TRBD2. Trimming took 5 bases from V and 0 from J; bases not matched to a gene: 1. The CDR3 extends over 15 amino acids. From germline, CDR1 is SNHLY and CDR2 FYNNEI. In DNA, the CDR3 is TGTGCCAGCAGTCTAGCGGGGCCGAACACCGGGGAGCTGTTTTTT. It is translated as CASSLAGPNTGELFF.

This clonotype was recorded a few times. V gene TRBV6-6 combines with J gene TRBJ1-5, with D tentatively TRBD1 (5 bases). The CDR3 loop spans 14 amino acids. Between the trimmed V and J ends, which lost 1 base and 5 bases, there was a span of 9 bases. Germline CDR1 and CDR2: MNHNY and SVGAGI (reference sequence). In DNA form, the CDR3 reads TGTGCCAGCAGTTACTTTTTGGGGGATCAGCCCCAGCATTTT. Its translation: CASSYFLGDQPQHF.

In its sample, this clonotype was seen many times. The chain has TRBV20-1 and TRBJ2-1; no clear D. The germline V and J ends were trimmed by 3 bases and 6 bases, with 15 bases remaining between them. This CDR3 comprises 14 residues. CDR1 DFQATT and CDR2 SNEGSKA come from the germline V gene (reference sequence). The CDR3 region is CSASGSTLGNEQFF. The CDR3 coding sequence is TGCAGTGCTAGTGGGTCTACCCTCGGCAATGAGCAGTTCTTC.

This clonotype has at least ten counts. V gene TRBV7-2 combines with J gene TRBJ2-2, with a tentative D call TRBD2 (6 bases). V gave up 5 bases and J gave up 6 bases, with 19 bases separating them. Germline values: CDR1 SGHTA, CDR2 FQGNSA. This CDR3 contains 16 residues. The CDR3 region has the DNA TGTGCCAGCAGCCCCCTTATGGGCGGGGTGGCCGGGGAGCTGTTTTTT. It specifies CASSPLMGGVAGELFF.

CDR3 region: CASKEREVRGEQFF. DNA of the CDR3: TGTGCCAGCAAAGAGCGGGAGGTCCGGGGTGAGCAGTTCTTC. This chain uses TRBV6-1 with TRBJ2-1, with 9 bases matching TRBD2. The V gene end was trimmed by 7 bases and the J gene end by 9 bases; junction bases not matched to a gene: 10. This CDR3 has 14 residues. Germline V gene data show CDR1 as MNHNS and CDR2 as SASEGT.

Ten or more counts support this clonotype. The rearrangement links TRBV11-2 to TRBJ2-5; 9 bases map to TRBD2. The CDR3 totals 16 residues. The trim removed 2 bases at V and 1 base at J, leaving 5 bases unmatched. The germline CDR1 and CDR2 sequences are SGHAT and FQNNGV. DNA of the CDR3: TGTGCCAGCAGCTTACGGCCTAGCGGGGTCCAAGAGACCCAGTACTTC. This codes for CASSLRPSGVQETQYF.

This clonotype was recorded at least ten times. J is TRBJ2-7 and V is TRBV28, with 8 bases matching TRBD1. The CDR3 length is 14 residues. V shed 5 bases and J 2 bases; nucleotides not matched to a gene: 5. Germline values: CDR1 MDHEN, CDR2 SYDVKM. The CDR3 nucleotides read TGTGCCAGCAGTAACGGACAGGGTGCCTACGAGCAGTACTTC. Amino acids: CASSNGQGAYEQYF.

At least ten counts were recorded for this clonotype. The CDR3 region is CASRAGTANTEAFF. The DNA for the CDR3 is TGCGCCAGCAGGGCCGGGACCGCGAACACTGAAGCTTTCTTT. The chain links TRBV5-1 to TRBJ1-1; D might be TRBD1 (5 bases). V dropped 5 bases and J dropped 1 base, with 12 bases sitting between them. CDR3 length: 14 residues. The germline CDR1 and CDR2 sequences are SGHRS and YFSETQ.

J is TRBJ1-4 and V is TRBV6-7, with 11 bases identical to TRBD1. TRBV6-7 is recorded as an ORF, its role being uncertain. The CDR3 is made up of 16 amino acids. V lost 6 bases and J lost 5; bases outside the gene matches: 8. The CDR3 coding sequence is TGTGCCAGCAGAGGGACAGGGGGACGAAGGAATGAAAAACTGTTTTTT. It specifies CASRGTGGRRNEKLFF.

V gene TRBV20-1 combines with J gene TRBJ2-1; no clear D. V lost 1 base, J lost 1 base, and 17 bases lay in between. The germline V gene encodes CDR1 DFQATT and CDR2 SNEGSKA (reference sequence). The CDR3 totals 17 residues. The CDR3 protein is CSARVRIGHSSYNEQFF. DNA of the CDR3: TGCAGTGCTAGAGTTAGGATAGGCCATAGTTCCTACAATGAGCAGTTCTTC.

This clonotype was observed a handful of times. Given a much more abundant clone one base away, this may be a read error. The chain has TRBV30 and TRBJ2-1; TRBD1 agrees at 8 bases. The CDR3 loop spans 15 amino acids. V was pared by 4 bases and J by 9 bases, with 14 bases of the junction left unmatched. Germline CDR1 and CDR2: GTSNPN and SVGIG (reference sequence). The CDR3 reads CAWTTRTGLSGEQFF. The CDR3 nucleotides are TGTGCCTGGACCACCAGGACAGGGCTATCGGGTGAGCAGTTCTTC.

This clonotype was seen ten or more times. This chain uses TRBV6-1 with TRBJ2-1; 9 bases map to TRBD1. Trimming at V came to 9 bases and at J to 10 bases, leaving 4 bases not matched to a gene. Germline CDR1 is MNHNS and CDR2 is SASEGT. This CDR3 spans 11 amino acids. CDR3 DNA sequence: TGTGCCAGAGGACAGGGGAGAGAGCAGTTCTTC. Amino acids: CARGQGREQFF.

In its sample, this clonotype was seen many times. This chain uses TRBV24-1 with TRBJ2-3; D not certain. Trimming left V 3 bases short and J 2 bases short, with 11 bases between. Germline assignment: CDR1 KGHDR and CDR2 SFDVKD. The CDR3 spans 15 residues. The CDR3 here is CATSDASKVTDTQYF. CDR3 in DNA: TGTGCCACCAGTGATGCCAGCAAAGTCACAGATACGCAGTATTTT.

This chain's CDR3 is CASSPGQGQYGYTF. The DNA for the CDR3 is TGTGCCAGCAGCCCGGGACAGGGTCAGTATGGCTACACCTTC. V usage is TRBV27 and J usage is TRBJ1-2; 9 positions agree with TRBD1. The ends lost 6 bases at V and 5 bases at J; junction bases unmatched: 7. This CDR3 spans 14 amino acids. Germline assignment: CDR1 MNHEY and CDR2 SMNVEV (reference sequence).

This chain uses TRBV6-2 or TRBV6-3 with TRBJ2-1; TRBD2 matches 9 bases. In germline, CDR1 is MNHEY, CDR2 SVGEGT. This CDR3 comprises 17 residues. V shed 6 bases, J shed 8 bases, and the junction held 17 bases outside the gene matches. This CDR3 is CASRGASGTIWQDEQFF. CDR3 in DNA: TGTGCCAGCAGGGGGGCTAGCGGGACCATCTGGCAAGATGAGCAGTTCTTC.